Reported below is one T cell receptor beta chain. Its antigen is unknown. After 5'RACE with constant-segment primers, TCR alpha and TCR beta cDNA libraries carrying sample barcodes and UMIs were obtained. TCRdb re-derived calls from the 5' RACE reads in MiXCR, one entry per CDR3 protein. The sample records about 290,000 distinct CDR3 sequences, approximately 16% being singletons. The junction had 5 bases not matched to a gene; V was cut back by 3 bases and J by 7 bases. Germline V CDR1 and CDR2: SGHRS, YFSETQ. This CDR3 is 15 amino acids long. This record comes from a study of T-cell memory formation after mild COVID-19. Across the whole study: Largely donor-specific TCR clusters were found.

Findings and limits, study-wide: Some clones that responded turned up in pre-infection memory, which suggests that cross-reactive memory joined in. Day 15 to 85 contracting clones showed balanced CD4/CD8; day 15 to 37 expanders favored CD4+.

This clonotype was obtained from a man between 18 and 35 years old who had mild COVID-19 (a few samples of this study predate the infection). Cell type and time point are not known. Sequenced input: PBMCs or a T cell subset sorted from them (not recorded which). The chain has TRBV5-1 and TRBJ1-6; TRBD1 agrees at 9 bases. The DNA of the CDR3 is TGCGCCAGCAGCTCCCGGGACAGGGAAAATTCACCCCTCCACTTT. The encoded protein is CASSSRDRENSPLHF.